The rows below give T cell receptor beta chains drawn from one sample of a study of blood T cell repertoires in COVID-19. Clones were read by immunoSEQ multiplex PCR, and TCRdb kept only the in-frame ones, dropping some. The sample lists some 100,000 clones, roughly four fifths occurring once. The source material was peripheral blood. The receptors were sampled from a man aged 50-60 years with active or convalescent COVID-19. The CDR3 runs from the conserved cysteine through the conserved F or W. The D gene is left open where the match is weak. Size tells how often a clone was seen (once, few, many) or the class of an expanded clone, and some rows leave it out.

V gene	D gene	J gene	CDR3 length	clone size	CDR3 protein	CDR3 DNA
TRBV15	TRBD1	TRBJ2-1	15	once	CATSRAGQGDNEQFF	TGTGCCACCAGCAGAGCCGGACAGGGGGACAATGAGCAGTTCTTC
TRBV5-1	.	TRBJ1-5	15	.	CASSLTSGSNQPQHF	TGCGCCAGCAGCTTAACCTCAGGTAGCAATCAGCCCCAGCATTTT
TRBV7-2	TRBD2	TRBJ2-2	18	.	CASSPGGTSGGKTGELFF	TGTGCCAGCAGCCCAGGAGGGACTAGCGGGGGGAAAACCGGGGAGCTGTTTTTT
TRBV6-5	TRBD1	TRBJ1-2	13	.	CASSSDREDGYTF	TGTGCCAGCAGCTCGGACAGGGAGGATGGCTACACCTTC
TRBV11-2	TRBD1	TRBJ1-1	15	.	CACRVGDRGNTEAFF	TGTGCCTGCAGAGTTGGGGACAGGGGGAACACTGAAGCTTTCTTT
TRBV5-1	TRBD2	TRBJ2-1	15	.	CASRLAGSSYNEQFF	TGCGCCAGCAGATTAGCGGGTAGCTCCTACAATGAGCAGTTCTTC
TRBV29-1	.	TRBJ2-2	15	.	CSPLRRGSETGELFF	TGCAGCCCCCTTCGGAGGGGTAGTGAAACCGGGGAGCTGTTTTTT
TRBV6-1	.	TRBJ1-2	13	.	CASSDRGVTGYTF	TGTGCCAGCAGTGATCGGGGGGTTACGGGCTACACCTTC
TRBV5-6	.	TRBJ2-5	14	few	CASSLDWGAETQYF	TGTGCCAGCAGCTTGGATTGGGGAGCCGAGACCCAGTACTTC
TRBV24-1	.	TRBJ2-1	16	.	CATSDGDTNLYNEQFF	TGTGCCACCAGTGATGGGGACACGAACTTATACAATGAGCAGTTCTTC
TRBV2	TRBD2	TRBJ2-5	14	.	CASSLAGGRETQYF	TGTGCCAGCTCTCTAGCGGGGGGGCGGGAGACCCAGTACTTC
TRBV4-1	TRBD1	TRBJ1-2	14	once	CASSRGQGAEGYTF	TGCGCCAGCAGCCGAGGACAGGGGGCAGAGGGCTACACCTTC
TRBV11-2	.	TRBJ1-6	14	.	CASSLGDRDSPLHF	TGTGCCAGCAGCTTAGGTGATCGGGATTCACCCCTCCACTTT
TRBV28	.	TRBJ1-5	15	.	CASRNQGMGNQPQHF	TGTGCCAGCAGAAATCAGGGGATGGGCAATCAGCCCCAGCATTTT
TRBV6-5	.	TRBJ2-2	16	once	CASSSPGYQGGGELFF	TGTGCCAGCAGTTCACCGGGCTACCAAGGAGGCGGGGAGCTGTTTTTT
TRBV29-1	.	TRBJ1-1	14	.	CSGLRGHLNTEAFF	TGCAGCGGCCTTCGGGGACATTTGAACACTGAAGCTTTCTTT